The 13 T cell receptor beta chains reported below all come from one sample, sequenced in a study of blood T cell repertoires in COVID-19. TCRdb's copy holds only in-frame clones and misses some; the assay was immunoSEQ multiplex PCR. The sample holds fewer than 350,000 clones, 85% to 90% seen once. Sequenced sample: PBMCs or T cells enriched from blood (not recorded which). These receptor sequences come from a woman aged 25 to 39 with acute COVID-19.

The chain has TRBV7-9 and TRBJ2-7; D might be TRBD1 (5 bases). Looked up from germline, CDR1 is SEHNR and CDR2 is FQNEAQ (reference sequence). Trimming shortened V by 5 bases and J by 4 bases, and 9 bases separated the two germline ends. The CDR3 is 12 amino acids. The CDR3 nucleotides read TGTGCCAGCAGCCTGGGGCGATACGAGCAGTACTTC. This codes for CASSLGRYEQYF.

V usage is TRBV28 and J usage is TRBJ1-5, with D uncertain. Trimming cost V 8 bases and J 3 bases, with 32 bases left between them. Germline assignment: CDR1 MDHEN and CDR2 SYDVKM. The CDR3 contains 20 residues. The CDR3 nucleotides read TGTGCCAGCTCAATAAGTATGGATATTAGCCTTGTGATTATCAATCAGCCCCAGCATTTT. Protein product: CASSISMDISLVIINQPQHF.

The chain employs TRBV28 and TRBJ1-5; D is uncertain. V was pared by 3 bases and J by 6 bases, with 12 bases between. Germline loops: CDR1 MDHEN, CDR2 SYDVKM. This CDR3 is 14 amino acids long. The CDR3 here is CASSLRERVQPQHF. CDR3 coding DNA: TGTGCCAGCAGTTTGCGGGAAAGGGTTCAGCCCCAGCATTTT.

The V call is TRBV11-3, the J call TRBJ2-2; 11 positions agree with TRBD1. Germline V CDR1 and CDR2: SGHNT, YENEEA. V trimming: 3 bases; J trimming: 0 bases; junction bases outside the gene matches: 6. The CDR3 has 18 amino acids. CDR3 sequence reads: CASSFGTGGIANTGELFF. The CDR3 bases are TGTGCCAGCAGCTTCGGGACAGGGGGAATTGCGAACACCGGGGAGCTGTTTTTT.

This clone was found once. The chain carries TRBV7-3 and TRBJ2-3; 7 nucleotides match TRBD1. The CDR3 has 14 residues. Germline V gene lookup returns CDR1 SGHTA and CDR2 FQGTGA. Trimming at V came to 5 bases and at J to 5 bases, leaving 7 bases not matched to a gene. CDR3 sequence (DNA): TGTGCCAGCAGCCCGGGGACAGCAGGAGATACGCAGTATTTT. Protein product: CASSPGTAGDTQYF.

The chain couples TRBV6-5 to TRBJ1-2; D remains ambiguous. V lost 9 bases and J lost 2, with 7 bases in between. Germline CDR1 reads MNHEY; CDR2 reads SVGAGI. The CDR3 has 11 amino acids. As DNA, the CDR3 is TGTGCCAGTGACAAGAACTATGGCTACACCTTC. Translation gives CASDKNYGYTF.

The genes are TRBV5-1 and TRBJ2-5; 8 nucleotides line up with TRBD1. V was pared by 0 bases and J by 4 bases, with 5 bases of the junction left unmatched. Germline loops: CDR1 SGHRS, CDR2 YFSETQ. The CDR3 sequence is 15 residues long. This CDR3 is CASSLAGTGGETQYF. In nucleotides, the CDR3 is TGCGCCAGCAGCTTGGCCGGGACAGGCGGAGAGACCCAGTACTTC. Supplemented by reference TRBV5-1 and TRBJ2-5, the full variable domain reads KAGVTQTPRYLIKTRGQQVTLSCSPISGHRSVSWYQQTPGQGLQFLFEYFSETQRNKGNFPGRFSGRQFSNSRSEMNVSTLELGDSALYLCASSLAGTGGETQYFGPGTRLLVL.

The chain combines TRBV5-6 with TRBJ2-1; 7 bases fit TRBD2. Losses at the gene ends were 1 base for V and 0 bases for J; bases not matched to a gene: 7. The germline CDR1 and CDR2 sequences are SGHDT and YYEEEE. This CDR3 comprises 17 residues. The CDR3 here is CASSLTLIAGSYNEQFF. Written as DNA, the CDR3 is TGTGCCAGCAGCTTGACTCTCATAGCGGGCTCCTACAATGAGCAGTTCTTC.

The chain employs TRBV19 and TRBJ2-4; D is possibly TRBD1 (6 bases). Germline V lookup: CDR1 LNHDA, CDR2 SQIVND (reference sequence). V was clipped by 5 bases and J by 0 bases, with 11 bases between them. This CDR3 contains 15 residues. In nucleotides, the CDR3 is TGTGCCAGTAGTCCACAGGGTCTAGCCAAAAACATTCAGTACTTC. Translating gives CASSPQGLAKNIQYF.

The DNA for the CDR3 is TGTGCCAGCAGCCTGCAGGGATACAATGAGCAGTTCTTC. Translating it yields CASSLQGYNEQFF. The chain recombines TRBV14 with TRBJ2-1; D may be TRBD1 (5 bases). This CDR3 comprises 13 residues. CDR1 is SGHDN and CDR2 is FVKESK in the germline V gene. Trimming took off 4 bases at V and 4 bases at J, with 8 bases between the two ends.

The V call is TRBV7-2, the J call TRBJ2-4; 15 positions agree with TRBD2. Germline V CDR1 and CDR2: SGHTA, FQGNSA. The CDR3 length is 20 residues. V lost 0 bases, J lost 1 base, and 7 bases stayed unmatched. Here the CDR3 DNA reads TGTGCCAGCAGCTTAGCGCGGACTAGCGGGAGGGCCCTGGCCAAAAACATTCAGTACTTC. Its translation: CASSLARTSGRALAKNIQYF. Full variable domain (missing parts from reference TRBV7-2 and TRBJ2-4): GAGVSQSPSNKVTEKGKDVELRCDPISGHTALYWYRQSLGQGLEFLIYFQGNSAPDKSGLPSDRFSAERTGGSVSTLTIQRTQQEDSAVYLCASSLARTSGRALAKNIQYFGAGTRLSVL.

The table lists this clone with a count of one. V and J are TRBV28 and TRBJ2-1; D is possibly TRBD1 (5 bases). V was clipped by 6 bases and J by 5 bases, with 11 bases between them. The CDR3 loop spans 13 amino acids. In germline, CDR1 is MDHEN, CDR2 SYDVKM. CDR3 sequence (DNA): TGTGCCAGCAGGGACACAGCGCACAATGAGCAGTTCTTC. It codes for CASRDTAHNEQFF.

This chain connects TRBV2 to TRBJ2-3; 11 bases align to TRBD2. The CDR3 is 15 amino acids. Germline V gene sequence: CDR1 SNHLY, CDR2 FYNNEI. The V segment lost 3 bases and the J segment 4 bases; nucleotides outside the gene matches: 3. CDR3 in amino acids: CASSEDSGRADTQYF. CDR3 DNA sequence: TGTGCCAGCAGTGAGGATAGCGGGAGGGCAGATACGCAGTATTTT.